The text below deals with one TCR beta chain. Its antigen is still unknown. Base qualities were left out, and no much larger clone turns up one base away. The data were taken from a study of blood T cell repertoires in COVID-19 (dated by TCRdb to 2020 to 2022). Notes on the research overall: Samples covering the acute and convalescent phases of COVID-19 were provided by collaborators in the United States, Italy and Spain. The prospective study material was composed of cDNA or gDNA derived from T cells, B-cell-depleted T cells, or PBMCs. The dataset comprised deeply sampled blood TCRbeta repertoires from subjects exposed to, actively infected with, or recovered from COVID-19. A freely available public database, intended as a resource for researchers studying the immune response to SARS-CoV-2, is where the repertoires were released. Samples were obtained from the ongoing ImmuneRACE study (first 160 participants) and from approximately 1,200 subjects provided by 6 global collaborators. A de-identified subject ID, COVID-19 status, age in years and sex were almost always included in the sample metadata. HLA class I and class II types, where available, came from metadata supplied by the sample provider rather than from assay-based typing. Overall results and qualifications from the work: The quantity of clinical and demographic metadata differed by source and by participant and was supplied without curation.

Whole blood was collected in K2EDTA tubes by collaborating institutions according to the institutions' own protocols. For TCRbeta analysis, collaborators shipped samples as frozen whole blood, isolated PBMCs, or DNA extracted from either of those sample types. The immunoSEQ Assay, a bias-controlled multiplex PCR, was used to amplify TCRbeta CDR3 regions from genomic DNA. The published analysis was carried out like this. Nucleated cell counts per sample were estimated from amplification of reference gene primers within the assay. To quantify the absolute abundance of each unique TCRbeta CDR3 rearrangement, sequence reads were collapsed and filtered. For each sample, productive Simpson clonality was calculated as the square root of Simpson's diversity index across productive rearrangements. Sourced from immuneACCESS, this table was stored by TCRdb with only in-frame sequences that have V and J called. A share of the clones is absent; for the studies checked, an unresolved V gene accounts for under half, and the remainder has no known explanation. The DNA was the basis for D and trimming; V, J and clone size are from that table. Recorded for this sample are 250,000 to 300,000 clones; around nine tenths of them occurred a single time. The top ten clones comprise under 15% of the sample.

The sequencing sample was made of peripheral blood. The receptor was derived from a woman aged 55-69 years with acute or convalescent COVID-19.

The DNA sequence is given as TGTGCCATCAGCATAACTAGCGGGACCTCCTACGAGCAGTACTTC. This translates into CAISITSGTSYEQYF. The V and J genes are TRBV10-3 and TRBJ2-7, and 10 junctional nucleotides match TRBD2. There are 15 amino acids in the CDR3, from cysteine to phenylalanine inclusive. Only CDR3 DNA remains: 45 bases, in frame from the first base. At the junction V is shortened by 6 bases and J by 0 bases; bases outside the gene matches: 5. CDR1 and CDR2, per the germline V gene, are ENHRY and SYGVKD.